The text below deals with one T cell receptor (beta chain). This sample was included in a study of cytomegalovirus exposure and HLA in healthy donors. This CDR3 is 15 amino acids long. CDR1 is SQVTM, CDR2 ANQGSEA, per germline. The J segment lost 3 bases and the V segment lost 8 bases, leaving 11 bases of the junction unmatched. PCR primers comprised 60 Vbeta and 13 Jbeta primers. The data were produced by immunoSEQ multiplex PCR, yet TCRdb's version contains in-frame clones alone and is incomplete. The table lists 150,000 to 200,000 clones, approximately 85% of them singletons. This receptor was identified in a man aged 25 to 40 in good health and CMV-seropositive. The chain combines TRBV29-1 with TRBJ1-1; 11 nucleotides line up with TRBD1. Sample: PBMCs. The CDR3 DNA reads as TGCAGCAGCGCTAGGAGGACAGGGGGCTACACTGAAGCTTTCTTT. It yields the protein CSSARRTGGYTEAFF.